The clone carrying this TCR beta chain was counted only a few times. Germline-derived CDR1 and CDR2 are LNHDA and SQIVND (reference sequence). V was trimmed by 6 bases and J by 8 bases, leaving 13 bases between them. The CDR3 has 13 residues. The sample is drawn from a study of T cell changes during pregnancy in multiple sclerosis. Generated by immunoSEQ multiplex PCR, the TCRdb table keeps only in-frame clones and is missing some. The data contain some 100,000 clones, around 93% of them singletons. The material sequenced was peripheral blood, taken before pregnancy. The sequence came from a female donor with multiple sclerosis, enrolled in a pregnancy study. This chain connects TRBV19 to TRBJ1-4; D call uncertain. The CDR3 DNA reads TGTGCCAGTAGAGCGAGGTGTTTCGAAAAACTGTTTTTT. This translates into CASRARCFEKLFF.